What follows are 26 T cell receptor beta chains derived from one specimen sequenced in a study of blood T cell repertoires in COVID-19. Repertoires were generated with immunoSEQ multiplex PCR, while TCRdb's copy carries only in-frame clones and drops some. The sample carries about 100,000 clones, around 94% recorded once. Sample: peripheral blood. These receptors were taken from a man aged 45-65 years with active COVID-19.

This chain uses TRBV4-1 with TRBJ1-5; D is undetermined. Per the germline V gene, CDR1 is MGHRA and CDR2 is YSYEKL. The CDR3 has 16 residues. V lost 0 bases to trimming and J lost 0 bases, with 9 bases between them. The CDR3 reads CASSQDSVFSNQPQHF. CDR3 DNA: TGCGCCAGCAGCCAAGATTCGGTCTTTAGCAATCAGCCCCAGCATTTT.

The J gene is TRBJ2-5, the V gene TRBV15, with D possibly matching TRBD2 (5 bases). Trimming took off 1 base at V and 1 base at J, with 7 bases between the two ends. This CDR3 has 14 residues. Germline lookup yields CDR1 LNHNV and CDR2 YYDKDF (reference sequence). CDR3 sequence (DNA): TGTGCCACCAGCAGAGGACGGGGCCAAGAGACCCAGTACTTC. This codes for CATSRGRGQETQYF.

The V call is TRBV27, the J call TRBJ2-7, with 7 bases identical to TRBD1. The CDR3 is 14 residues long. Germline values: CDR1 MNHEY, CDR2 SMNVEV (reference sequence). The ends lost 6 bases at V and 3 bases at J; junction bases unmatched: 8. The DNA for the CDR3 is TGTGCCAGCAGAAGACAGGGCGAAATCTACGAGCAGTACTTC. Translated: CASRRQGEIYEQYF.

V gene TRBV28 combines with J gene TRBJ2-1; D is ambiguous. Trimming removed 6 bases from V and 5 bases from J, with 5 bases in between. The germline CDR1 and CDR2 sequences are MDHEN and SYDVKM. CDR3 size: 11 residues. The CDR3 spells CASRSDNEQFF. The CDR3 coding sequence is TGTGCCAGCAGGTCCGACAATGAGCAGTTCTTC.

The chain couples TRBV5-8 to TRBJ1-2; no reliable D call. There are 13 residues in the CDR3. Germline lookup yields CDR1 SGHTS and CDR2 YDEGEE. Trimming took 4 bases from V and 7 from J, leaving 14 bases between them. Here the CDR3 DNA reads TGTGCCAGCAGCCGCGACACGCTGTCTGGCTACACCTTC. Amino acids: CASSRDTLSGYTF.

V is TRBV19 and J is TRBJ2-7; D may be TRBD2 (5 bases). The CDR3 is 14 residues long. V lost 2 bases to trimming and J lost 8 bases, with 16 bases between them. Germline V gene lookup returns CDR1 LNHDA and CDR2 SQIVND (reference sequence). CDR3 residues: CASSIRENPTKQYF. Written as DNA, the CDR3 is TGTGCCAGTAGTATAAGGGAGAATCCTACGAAGCAGTACTTC.

The CDR3 loop is CASSPSGLSYEQYF. The CDR3 bases are TGTGCCAGCTCACCTAGCGGGTTATCCTACGAGCAGTACTTC. The rearrangement joins TRBV18 to TRBJ2-7, with 7 positions matching TRBD2. The CDR3 contains 14 residues. Germline CDR1 KGHSH, CDR2 LQKENI. V lost 3 bases and J lost 1; bases outside the gene matches: 3.

The CDR3 is CASRTTGAGNYGYTF. CDR3 in DNA: TGTGCCAGCAGGACTACAGGGGCAGGGAACTATGGCTACACCTTC. The chain combines TRBV28 with TRBJ1-2; 7 nucleotides align to TRBD1. The CDR3 runs to 15 residues. The junction had 9 bases not matched to a gene; V was cut back by 6 bases and J by 2 bases. Per germline, CDR1 MDHEN and CDR2 SYDVKM.

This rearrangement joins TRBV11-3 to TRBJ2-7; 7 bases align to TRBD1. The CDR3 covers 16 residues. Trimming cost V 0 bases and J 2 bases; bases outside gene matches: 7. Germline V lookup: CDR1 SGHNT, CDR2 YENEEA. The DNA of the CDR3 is TGTGCCAGCAGCTTAGATATGGGCCAGGGGGCCTACGAGCAGTACTTC. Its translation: CASSLDMGQGAYEQYF.

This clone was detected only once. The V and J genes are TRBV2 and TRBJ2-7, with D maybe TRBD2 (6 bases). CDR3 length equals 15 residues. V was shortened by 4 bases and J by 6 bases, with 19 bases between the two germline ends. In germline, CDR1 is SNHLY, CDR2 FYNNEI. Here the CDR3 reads CASSVVGLEFSEQYF. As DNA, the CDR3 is TGTGCCAGCAGTGTTGTGGGACTGGAGTTTTCCGAGCAGTACTTC.

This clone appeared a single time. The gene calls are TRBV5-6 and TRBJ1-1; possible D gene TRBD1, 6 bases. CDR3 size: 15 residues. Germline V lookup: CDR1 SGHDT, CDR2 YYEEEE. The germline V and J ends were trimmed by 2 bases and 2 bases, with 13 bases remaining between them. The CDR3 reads CASSFGFRGNTEAFF. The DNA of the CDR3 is TGTGCCAGCAGCTTCGGCTTCAGGGGAAACACTGAAGCTTTCTTT.

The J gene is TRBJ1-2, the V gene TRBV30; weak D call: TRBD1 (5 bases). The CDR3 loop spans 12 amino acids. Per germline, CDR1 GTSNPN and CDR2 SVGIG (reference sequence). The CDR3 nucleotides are TGTGCTGGCTCCGAAGGGGACTATGGCTACACCTTC. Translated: CAGSEGDYGYTF.

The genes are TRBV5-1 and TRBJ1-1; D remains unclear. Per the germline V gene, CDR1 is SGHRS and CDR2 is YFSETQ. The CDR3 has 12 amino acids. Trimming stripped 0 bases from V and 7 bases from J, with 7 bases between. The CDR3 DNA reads TGCGCCAGCAGCTTGGGGGAGGGTGAAGCTTTCTTT. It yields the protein CASSLGEGEAFF.

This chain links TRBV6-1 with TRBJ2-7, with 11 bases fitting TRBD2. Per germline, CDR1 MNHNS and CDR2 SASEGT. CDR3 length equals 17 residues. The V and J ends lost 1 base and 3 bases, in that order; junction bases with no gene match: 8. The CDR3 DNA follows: TGTGCCAGCAGTGAAGGGGGGGGACTAGCGGCACACTACGAGCAGTACTTC. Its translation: CASSEGGGLAAHYEQYF.

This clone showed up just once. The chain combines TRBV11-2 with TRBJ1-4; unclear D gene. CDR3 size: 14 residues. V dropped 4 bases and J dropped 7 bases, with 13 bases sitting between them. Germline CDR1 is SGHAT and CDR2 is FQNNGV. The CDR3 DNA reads TGTGCCAGCAGCTCACGGGCAAGCGGTGAAAAACTGTTTTTT. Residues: CASSSRASGEKLFF.

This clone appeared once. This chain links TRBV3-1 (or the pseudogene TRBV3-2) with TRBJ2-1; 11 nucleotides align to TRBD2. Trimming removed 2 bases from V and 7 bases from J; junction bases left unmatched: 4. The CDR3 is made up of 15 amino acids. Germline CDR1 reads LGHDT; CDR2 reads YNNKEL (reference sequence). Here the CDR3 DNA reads TGTGCCAGCAGCCAACCTAGCGGGAGGACAAATGAGCAGTTCTTC. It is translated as CASSQPSGRTNEQFF.

CDR3 sequence reads: CASGLGSGFGYNEQFF. CDR3 sequence (DNA): TGTGCTAGTGGTTTGGGTAGCGGGTTCGGGTACAATGAGCAGTTCTTC. This chain links TRBV12-5 with TRBJ2-1, with 7 bases fitting TRBD2. The CDR3 extends over 16 amino acids. J lost 4 bases, V lost 1 base, and 7 bases had no gene match. The germline CDR1 and CDR2 sequences are LGHNT and FRNRAP.

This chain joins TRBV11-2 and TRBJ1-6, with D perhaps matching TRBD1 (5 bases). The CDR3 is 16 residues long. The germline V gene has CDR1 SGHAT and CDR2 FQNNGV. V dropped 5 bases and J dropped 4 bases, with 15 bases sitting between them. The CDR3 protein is CASSPTVGTYNSPLHF. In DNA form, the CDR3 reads TGTGCCAGCAGCCCGACCGTCGGGACTTATAATTCACCCCTCCACTTT.

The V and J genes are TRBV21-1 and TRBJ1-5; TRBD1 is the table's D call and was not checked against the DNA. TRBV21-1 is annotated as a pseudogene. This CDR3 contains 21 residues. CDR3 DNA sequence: TGTGCCAGCAGCAAAGAGTCTAGGACAGCCATAGCACTGTGTAGCAATCAGCCCCAGCATTTT. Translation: CASSKESRTAIALCSNQPQHF.

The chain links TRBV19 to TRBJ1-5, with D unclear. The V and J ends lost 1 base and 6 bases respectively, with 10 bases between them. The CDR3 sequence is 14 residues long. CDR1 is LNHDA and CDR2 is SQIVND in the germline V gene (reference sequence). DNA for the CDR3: TGTGCCAGTAGTATAGGAGGCTACGGTCAGCCCCAGCATTTT. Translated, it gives CASSIGGYGQPQHF.

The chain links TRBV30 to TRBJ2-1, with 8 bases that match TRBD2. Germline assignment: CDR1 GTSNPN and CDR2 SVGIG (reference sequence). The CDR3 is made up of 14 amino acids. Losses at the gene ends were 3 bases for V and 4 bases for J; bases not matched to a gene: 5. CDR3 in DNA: TGTGCCTGGAGGAACGGGGGGGTTTACAATGAGCAGTTCTTC. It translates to CAWRNGGVYNEQFF.

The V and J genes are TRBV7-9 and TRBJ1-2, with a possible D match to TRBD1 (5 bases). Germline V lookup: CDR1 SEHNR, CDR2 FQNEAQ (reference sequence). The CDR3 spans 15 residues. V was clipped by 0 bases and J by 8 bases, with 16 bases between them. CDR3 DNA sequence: TGTGCCAGCAGCTTAGCGTCCCATGGAGGGGTGGGCTACACCTTC. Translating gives CASSLASHGGVGYTF.

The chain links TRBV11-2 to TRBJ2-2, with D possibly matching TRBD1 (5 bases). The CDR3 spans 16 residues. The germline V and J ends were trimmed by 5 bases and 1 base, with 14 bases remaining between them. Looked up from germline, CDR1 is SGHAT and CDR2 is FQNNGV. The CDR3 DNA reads TGTGCCAGCAGCCCGCCAGGACATATGAACACCGGGGAGCTGTTTTTT. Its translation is CASSPPGHMNTGELFF.

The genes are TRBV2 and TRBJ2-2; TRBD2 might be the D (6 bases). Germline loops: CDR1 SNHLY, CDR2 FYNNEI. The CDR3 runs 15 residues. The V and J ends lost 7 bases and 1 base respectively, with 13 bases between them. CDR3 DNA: TGTGCCAGCACTTCCGGGACTGTGAACACCGGGGAGCTGTTTTTT. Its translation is CASTSGTVNTGELFF. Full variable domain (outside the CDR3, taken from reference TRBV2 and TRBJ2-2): EPEVTQTPSHQVTQMGQEVILRCVPISNHLYFYWYRQILGQKVEFLVSFYNNEISEKSEIFDDQFSVERPDGSNFTLKIRSTKLEDSAMYFCASTSGTVNTGELFFGEGSRLTVL.

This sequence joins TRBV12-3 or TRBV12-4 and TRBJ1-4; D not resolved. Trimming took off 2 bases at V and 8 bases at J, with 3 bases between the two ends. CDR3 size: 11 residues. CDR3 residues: CASSLREKLFF. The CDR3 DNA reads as TGTGCCAGCAGTTTACGGGAAAAACTGTTTTTT.

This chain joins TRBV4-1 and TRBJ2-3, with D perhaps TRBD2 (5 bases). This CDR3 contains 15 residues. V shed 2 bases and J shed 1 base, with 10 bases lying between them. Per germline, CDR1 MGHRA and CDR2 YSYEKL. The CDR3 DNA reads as TGCGCCAGCAGCCAACTAGGACTGCGCACAGATACGCAGTATTTT. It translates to CASSQLGLRTDTQYF.